The rows below give T cell receptor beta chains drawn from one sample of a study of CD8 T cells in Susac syndrome. From the immunoSEQ multiplex PCR reads, TCRdb called clonotypes with MiXCR, one entry per CDR3 protein. The table shows roughly 330,000 distinct CDR3 sequences, with about 91% occurring only once. Material: CD4+ T cells from PBMCs. Every receptor here comes from a human donor with multiple sclerosis. The CDR3 runs from the conserved cysteine through the conserved F or W. Fields, in order: V gene, J gene, CDR3 protein.

TRBV7-9	TRBJ1-3	CASNPTGLSGNTIYF
TRBV19	TRBJ2-7	CASSIGGRQNHYEQYF
TRBV29-1	TRBJ2-7	CSVVGPYEQYF
TRBV11-3	TRBJ2-4	CASSFLTGEVNIQYF
TRBV7-2	TRBJ2-2	CASSQGVNTGELFF
TRBV20-1	TRBJ2-4	CSAADHRKLAKNIQYF
TRBV5-1	TRBJ2-5	CASSLGGVGVQETQYF
TRBV5-6	TRBJ2-1	CASRKGGTRGNEQFF
TRBV12-3/TRBV12-4	TRBJ2-1	CASSLGTSGAGSEFF
TRBV4-1	TRBJ2-7	CASSHSINRGEQYF
TRBV19	TRBJ2-5	CASSTRLAGWVETQYF
TRBV20-1	TRBJ2-6	CSAWGLAGAGANVLTF
TRBV6-1	TRBJ2-7	CASKEGGEPYEQYF
TRBV29-1	TRBJ2-1	CSVGGTSGSPQVNEQFF
TRBV11-3	TRBJ2-3	CASNRGQGTDTQYF
TRBV4-2	TRBJ1-1	CASSLRTAYFLGTEAFF
TRBV29-1	TRBJ2-3	CSASRSRSTDTQYF
TRBV5-1	TRBJ2-4	CASSPGLAVVLAKNIQYF
TRBV30	TRBJ2-5	CAWSVTGQVQETQYF
TRBV30	TRBJ2-7	CAWSRLSPYEQYF
TRBV7-3	TRBJ2-7	CASSSQGSYEQYF
TRBV12-3/TRBV12-4	TRBJ2-5	CASSLKGQETQYF
TRBV18	TRBJ1-2	CASSPTNRAANYGYTF
TRBV3-1	TRBJ2-7	CASSQAGAYEQYF
TRBV6-5	TRBJ1-1	CASSYRSKAFF
TRBV5-4	TRBJ1-1	CASSRTGRHTEAFF
TRBV7-2	TRBJ2-1	CASSLEAVRGRNEQFF
TRBV7-9	TRBJ2-5	CASSLGIKRDSPIETQYF
TRBV5-4	TRBJ1-2	CASSLRPGGNYGYTF
TRBV20-1	TRBJ2-7	CSARPFQVPYEQYF